This TCR beta chain was obtained from a study of blood T cell repertoires in COVID-19. The wider study: The samples span acute and convalescent COVID-19 from the United States, Italy and Spain.

Authors' data handling: The authors estimated nucleated cell counts from reference gene primer amplification. Data came from immunoSEQ multiplex PCR; TCRdb stores just in-frame clones and leaves some out. From that table come the V and J calls and clone size; the DNA was used to work out D and trimming. Of 75,000 to 90,000 clones listed, 91% are singletons. The ends were cut back, 2 bases at V and 3 bases at J, with 4 bases in the middle. The CDR3 is 12 residues long. The receptor was isolated from a woman aged 50 to 60 in a cohort sampled during active COVID-19. Input material: peripheral blood. The V gene is TRBV12-3 or TRBV12-4, the J gene TRBJ1-1; D is unresolved. The CDR3: CASSLSDTEAFF. The CDR3 DNA sequence: TGTGCCAGCAGTTTAAGCGACACTGAAGCTTTCTTT.